The 7 T cell receptor beta chains below come from one sample, sequenced in a study of blood T cell repertoires in COVID-19. Data came from immunoSEQ multiplex PCR; TCRdb stores just in-frame clones and leaves some out. This table holds more than 60,000 clones, nearly 90% found once. Sample: peripheral blood. Receptors were obtained from a man aged 50-59 years with acute or convalescent COVID-19.

The chain combines TRBV11-1 with TRBJ1-5; 7 nucleotides line up with TRBD1. The trim removed 6 bases at V and 4 bases at J, leaving 12 bases unmatched. The length of the CDR3 is 16 residues. Germline CDR1 reads SGHAT; CDR2 reads FQDESV (reference sequence). DNA for the CDR3: TGTGCCAGCAGGAAGATAAAAGACAGGGCAAATCAGCCCCAGCATTTT. It yields the protein CASRKIKDRANQPQHF.

The chain links TRBV2 to TRBJ1-1; TRBD1 aligns across 7 bases. The germline gives CDR1 SNHLY, CDR2 FYNNEI. CDR3 length: 16 residues. With 1 base clipped from V and 4 bases from J, the junction kept 9 bases outside the gene matches. The DNA for the CDR3 is TGTGCCAGCAGTGAAGTACCCTCAACAGGGGTCACTGAAGCTTTCTTT. Translating gives CASSEVPSTGVTEAFF.

The V and J genes are TRBV18 and TRBJ2-7; 7 positions agree with TRBD1. Germline trimming cut 0 bases from V and 5 bases from J; bases unmatched to any gene: 7. The length of the CDR3 is 15 residues. Germline V CDR1 and CDR2: KGHSH, LQKENI. The CDR3 region has the DNA TGTGCCAGCTCACCACCGGGACAGTCTTCCCACGAGCAGTACTTC. Translating gives CASSPPGQSSHEQYF.

This chain uses TRBV19 with TRBJ2-3; 8 bases match TRBD2. Per the germline V gene, CDR1 is LNHDA and CDR2 is SQIVND (reference sequence). The V gene end was trimmed by 5 bases and the J gene end by 2 bases; junction bases not matched to a gene: 6. This CDR3 is built from 15 residues. The CDR3 is CASSLEAGDTDTQYF. CDR3 DNA sequence: TGTGCCAGTAGTCTTGAAGCGGGGGACACAGATACGCAGTATTTT.

The chain couples TRBV4-1 to TRBJ1-1; D gene ambiguous. The ends were cut back, 4 bases at V and 4 bases at J, with 16 bases in the middle. The CDR3 is made up of 15 amino acids. From germline, CDR1 is MGHRA and CDR2 YSYEKL. CDR3 sequence (DNA): TGCGCCAGCAGCCTGATGTTGAGGAGGATCACTGAAGCTTTCTTT. This codes for CASSLMLRRITEAFF.

The chain is built from TRBV18 and TRBJ2-7; D possibly corresponds to TRBD1 (5 bases). Germline V gene sequence: CDR1 KGHSH, CDR2 LQKENI. The V end was cut by 2 bases, the J end by 7 bases, with 9 bases between. CDR3 length: 12 amino acids. CDR3 in amino acids: CASSPAGREQYF. In DNA, the CDR3 is TGTGCCAGCTCACCAGCAGGGCGGGAGCAGTACTTC. Combining the CDR3 with reference TRBV18 and TRBJ2-7 gives the whole variable domain NAGVMQNPRHLVRRRGQEARLRCSPMKGHSHVYWYRQLPEEGLKFMVYLQKENIIDESGMPKERFSAEFPKEGPSILRIQQVVRGDSAAYFCASSPAGREQYFGPGTRLTVT.

V is TRBV21-1 and J is TRBJ1-2; the D call in the table, TRBD1, was not verified against the DNA. TRBV21-1 constitutes a pseudogene. This CDR3 has 19 amino acids. The CDR3 is CASSKERNGRVIANYGYTF. The CDR3 coding sequence is TGTGCCAGCAGCAAAGAACGGAATGGCAGGGTCATAGCTAACTATGGCTACACCTTC.